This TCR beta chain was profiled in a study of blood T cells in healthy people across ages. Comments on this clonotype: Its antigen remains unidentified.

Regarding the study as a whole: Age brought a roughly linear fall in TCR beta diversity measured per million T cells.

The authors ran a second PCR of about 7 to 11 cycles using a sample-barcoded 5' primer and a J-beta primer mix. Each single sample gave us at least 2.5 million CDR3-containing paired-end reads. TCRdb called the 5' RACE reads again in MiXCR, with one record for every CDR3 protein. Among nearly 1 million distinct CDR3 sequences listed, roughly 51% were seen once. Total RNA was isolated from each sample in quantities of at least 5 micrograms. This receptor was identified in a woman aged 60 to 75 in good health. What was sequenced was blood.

The DNA for the CDR3 is TGTGCCAGCACCCGGACAGGGGGCGCAAACTATGGCTACACCTTC. It is translated as CASTRTGGANYGYTF. The chain couples TRBV6-2 or TRBV6-3 to TRBJ1-2, with TRBD1 matching 11 bases. Trimming removed 7 bases from V and 2 bases from J; junction bases left unmatched: 6. The germline CDR1 and CDR2 sequences are MNHEY and SVGEGT. The CDR3 spans 15 residues.